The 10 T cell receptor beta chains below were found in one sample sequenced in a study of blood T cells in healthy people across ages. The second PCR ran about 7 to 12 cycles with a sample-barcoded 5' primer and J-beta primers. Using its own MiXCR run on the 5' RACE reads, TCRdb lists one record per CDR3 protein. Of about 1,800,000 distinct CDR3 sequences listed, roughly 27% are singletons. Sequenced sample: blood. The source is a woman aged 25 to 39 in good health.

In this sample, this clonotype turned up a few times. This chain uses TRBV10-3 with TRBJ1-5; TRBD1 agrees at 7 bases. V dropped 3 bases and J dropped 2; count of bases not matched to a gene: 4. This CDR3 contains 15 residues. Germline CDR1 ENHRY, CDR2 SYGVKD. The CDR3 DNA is TGTGCCATCAGTGATCTTGGACAGGGCAATCAGCCCCAGCATTTT. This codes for CAISDLGQGNQPQHF.

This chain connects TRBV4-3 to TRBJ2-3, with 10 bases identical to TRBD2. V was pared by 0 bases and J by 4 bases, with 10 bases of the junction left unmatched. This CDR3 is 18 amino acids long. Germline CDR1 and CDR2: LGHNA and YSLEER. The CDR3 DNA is TGCGCCAGCAGCCAAGATAGGGCTAGCGGGAGTCTACCAGATACGCAGTATTTT. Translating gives CASSQDRASGSLPDTQYF.

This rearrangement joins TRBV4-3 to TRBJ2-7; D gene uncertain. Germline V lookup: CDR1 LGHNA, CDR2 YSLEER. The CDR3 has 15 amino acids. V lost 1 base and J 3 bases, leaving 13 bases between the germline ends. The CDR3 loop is CASSQGMGMSYEQYF. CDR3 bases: TGCGCCAGCAGCCAAGGCATGGGGATGAGCTACGAGCAGTACTTC.

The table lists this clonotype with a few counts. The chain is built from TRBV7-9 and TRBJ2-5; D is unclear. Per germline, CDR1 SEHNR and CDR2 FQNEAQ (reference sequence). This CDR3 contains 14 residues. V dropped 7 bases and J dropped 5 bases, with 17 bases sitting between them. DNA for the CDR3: TGTGCCAGCAACCACTGGGCGTCGTTGGAGACCCAGTACTTC. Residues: CASNHWASLETQYF.

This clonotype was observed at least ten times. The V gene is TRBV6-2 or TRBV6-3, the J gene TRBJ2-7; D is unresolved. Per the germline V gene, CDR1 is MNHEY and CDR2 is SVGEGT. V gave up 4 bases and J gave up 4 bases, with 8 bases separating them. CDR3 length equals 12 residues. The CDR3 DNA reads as TGTGCCAGCAGTTGGGCGGAATACGAGCAGTACTTC. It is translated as CASSWAEYEQYF.

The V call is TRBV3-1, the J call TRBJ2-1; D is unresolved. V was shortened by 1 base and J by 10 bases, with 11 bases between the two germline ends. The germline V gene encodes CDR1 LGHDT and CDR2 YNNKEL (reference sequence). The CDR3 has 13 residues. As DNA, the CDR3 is TGTGCCAGCAGCCAAGTTAGCAGTCAGGAGCAGTTCTTC. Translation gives CASSQVSSQEQFF.

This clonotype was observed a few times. Written as DNA, the CDR3 is TGCAGTGTCGGGACAGGGGGCCACGAGCAGTACTTC. Amino acid sequence: CSVGTGGHEQYF. The V call is TRBV20-1, the J call TRBJ2-7; TRBD1 matches 12 bases. Germline V lookup: CDR1 DFQATT, CDR2 SNEGSKA (reference sequence). This CDR3 has 12 residues. With V trimmed by 7 bases and J by 5 bases, 3 bases remained unmatched.

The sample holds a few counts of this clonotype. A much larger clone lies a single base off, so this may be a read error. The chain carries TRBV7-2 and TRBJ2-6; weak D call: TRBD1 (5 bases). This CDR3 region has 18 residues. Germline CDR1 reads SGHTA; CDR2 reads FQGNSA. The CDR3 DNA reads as TGTGCCAGCAGCTTAGTTGGGGTGCGGAGCTCTGGGGCCAACGTCCGGACTTTC. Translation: CASSLVGVRSSGANVRTF.

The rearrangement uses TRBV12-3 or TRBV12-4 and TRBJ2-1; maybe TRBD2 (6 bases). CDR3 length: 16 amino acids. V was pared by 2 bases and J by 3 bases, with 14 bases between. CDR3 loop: CASSLLGGAVYNEQFF. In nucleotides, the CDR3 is TGTGCCAGCAGTTTACTCGGCGGGGCCGTCTACAATGAGCAGTTCTTC.

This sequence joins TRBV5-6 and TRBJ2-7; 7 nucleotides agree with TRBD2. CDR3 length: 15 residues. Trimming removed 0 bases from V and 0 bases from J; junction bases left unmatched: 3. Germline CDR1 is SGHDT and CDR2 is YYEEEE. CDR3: CASSLDLAASYEQYF. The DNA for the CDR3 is TGTGCCAGCAGCTTGGATCTAGCGGCCTCCTACGAGCAGTACTTC.